Sequencing of this T cell receptor beta chain was carried out in a study of regulatory T cells. Study-level points and caveats: Patient CD8+ T cells trended nonsignificantly toward lower Shannon entropy than control CD8+ cells. In patients, unique TRB V-J pairs were restricted and V/J usage skewed, especially in Tregs.

The primer mix had 52 TRBV and 13 TRBJ primers. Some clones are missing from TCRdb's copy, which holds only in-frame ones; the method was immunoSEQ multiplex PCR. The sample records some 20,000 clones, under 95% being singletons. Germline CDR1 and CDR2: SGHAT and FQNNGV. With 6 bases clipped from V and 8 bases from J, the junction kept 16 bases outside the gene matches. This CDR3 is built from 17 residues. All CD3G-deficient patients showed autoimmunity, more severe in two. At testing, patients were 2 to 39 years old, with reduced naive and increased memory T-cell proportions. Notes on this clone: As yet, its antigen is unknown.

The rearrangement joins TRBV11-2 to TRBJ2-4, with 10 bases aligning to TRBD2. Sequencing was carried out using CD8+ T cells sorted from blood. The clonotype originates from a child aged 2 to 9 with CD3G deficiency. The DNA for the CDR3 is TGTGCCAGCAGTCCAGGGCTAGCGGGAGAACGGGGGGACATTCAGTACTTC. Protein sequence: CASSPGLAGERGDIQYF.